The source of this T cell receptor (beta chain) is a study of blood T cells in healthy people across ages. Isolation recovered at least 6 million PBMCs from every sample. Together with a sample-barcoded 5' primer, a J-beta primer mix was included in a second PCR lasting about 6 to 12 cycles. MiXCR, applied by TCRdb to the 5' RACE reads, yields one record per CDR3 protein. The data show about 830,000 distinct CDR3 sequences, under 80% seen once. Sequencing was carried out using blood. The source is a man aged 30 to 39 in good health.

The CDR3 here is CASIPGQGRDEQYF. DNA for the CDR3: TGTGCCAGCATCCCGGGACAGGGGAGGGACGAGCAGTACTTC. The chain recombines TRBV6-6 with TRBJ2-7; TRBD1 aligns across 10 bases. Germline V gene lookup returns CDR1 MNHNY and CDR2 SVGAGI (reference sequence). V shed 7 bases and J 5 bases; nucleotides not matched to a gene: 8. This CDR3 comprises 14 residues.